This passage covers 22 T cell receptor beta chains from one sample sequenced in a study of blood T cells in healthy people across ages. A second PCR of about 7 to 12 cycles used a sample-barcoded 5' primer and a J-beta primer mix. MiXCR, run by TCRdb on the 5' RACE reads, gives a single entry per CDR3 protein. In the table there are 1.5 million to 1.9 million distinct CDR3 sequences, approximately 43% of which are singletons. The sequencing sample was made of blood. The receptor set was obtained from a woman aged 18 to 35 in good health.

This chain uses TRBV3-1 with TRBJ2-7, with a tentative D call TRBD2 (5 bases). The CDR3 is 15 residues long. V lost 0 bases, J lost 7 bases, and 16 bases lay in between. Germline CDR1 is LGHDT and CDR2 is YNNKEL (reference sequence). CDR3 nucleotide sequence: TGTGCCAGCAGCCAAGACCTAGCAAGCTACAATGAGCAGTACTTC. Amino acids: CASSQDLASYNEQYF.

The chain recombines TRBV2 with TRBJ1-2; 8 bases match TRBD1. The junction had 2 bases not matched to a gene; V was cut back by 2 bases and J by 6 bases. The V gene's germline CDR1 is SNHLY and CDR2 FYNNEI. CDR3 size: 13 residues. The CDR3 region has the DNA TGTGCCAGCAGTGAACGGGACAGGAATGGCTACACCTTC. Its translation is CASSERDRNGYTF. The full variable domain, in which reference TRBV2 and TRBJ1-2 provide the parts outside the CDR3, is EPEVTQTPSHQVTQMGQEVILRCVPISNHLYFYWYRQILGQKVEFLVSFYNNEISEKSEIFDDQFSVERPDGSNFTLKIRSTKLEDSAMYFCASSERDRNGYTFGSGTRLTVV.

The CDR3 loop is CASSVATPETGGLNTEAFF. The DNA of the CDR3 is TGTGCCAGCAGCGTAGCTACCCCCGAGACAGGGGGGTTGAACACTGAAGCTTTCTTT. This chain links TRBV9 with TRBJ1-1, with 9 bases lining up with TRBD1. This CDR3 is built from 19 residues. The V segment lost 0 bases and the J segment 0 bases; nucleotides outside the gene matches: 12. Germline V lookup: CDR1 SGDLS, CDR2 YYNGEE.

A single count supports this clonotype. The chain recombines TRBV4-3 with TRBJ1-2; D remains unclear. This CDR3 region has 12 residues. Trimming stripped 1 base from V and 6 bases from J, with 6 bases between. Germline V gene sequence: CDR1 LGHNA, CDR2 YSLEER. CDR3 sequence: CASSQGWDGYTF. The CDR3 nucleotides are TGCGCCAGCAGCCAAGGTTGGGATGGCTACACCTTC.

The chain links TRBV20-1 to TRBJ2-1; D ambiguous. Between the trimmed V and J ends, which lost 0 bases and 8 bases, there was a span of 11 bases. From germline, CDR1 is DFQATT and CDR2 SNEGSKA (reference sequence). The CDR3 loop spans 13 amino acids. CDR3 sequence reads: CSARDRSTYEQFF. In DNA, the CDR3 is TGCAGTGCTAGAGATCGGTCTACCTATGAGCAGTTCTTC.

This clonotype showed up just once. CDR3 coding DNA: TGTGCCAGCAGGAAGACAGCGATATTAGCCAAAAACATTCAGTACTTC. Its protein is CASRKTAILAKNIQYF. This chain joins TRBV2 and TRBJ2-4; D may be TRBD1 (5 bases). Germline V gives CDR1 SNHLY, CDR2 FYNNEI. The length of the CDR3 is 16 residues. Trimming removed 6 bases at V and 0 bases at J, with 15 bases between.

J is TRBJ1-6 and V is TRBV20-1, with 8 bases matching TRBD1. This CDR3 region has 15 residues. The junction had 14 bases not matched to a gene; V was cut back by 6 bases and J by 10 bases. Germline CDR1 reads DFQATT; CDR2 reads SNEGSKA (reference sequence). The CDR3 DNA reads as TGCAGTGCGAAGACAGACAGGGGAAGGGACTCACCCCTCCACTTT. This translates into CSAKTDRGRDSPLHF.

Of note for this clonotype: The CDR3 ends on some other residue instead of the conserved phenylalanine or tryptophan, so this is likely a read error. V and J are TRBV20-1 and TRBJ2-7, with D possibly being TRBD2 (5 bases). The CDR3 loop spans 15 amino acids. The germline V gene has CDR1 DFQATT and CDR2 SNEGSKA (reference sequence). The CDR3 loop is CSAEERRGSSYEQYL. CDR3 coding DNA: TGCAGCGCCGAGGAGCGTCGGGGAAGCTCCTACGAGCAGTACTTA.

This clonotype has a handful of counts. The chain employs TRBV29-1 and TRBJ2-4; 7 positions agree with TRBD1. The J call may be mistaken, given a closer DNA end match to TRBJ2-7. The germline V gene encodes CDR1 SQVTM and CDR2 ANQGSEA. The CDR3 consists of 13 residues. The CDR3: CSVVGTVISEQYF. In DNA, the CDR3 is TGCAGCGTTGTGGGGACAGTGATATCCGAGCAGTACTTC.

In its sample, this clonotype was seen once. The chain uses TRBV3-1 and TRBJ2-4, with 9 bases fitting TRBD1. The end of the DNA is better explained by TRBJ2-7, so the J call may be wrong. Germline V gene sequence: CDR1 LGHDT, CDR2 YNNKEL (reference sequence). The CDR3 is 14 amino acids. The CDR3 sequence: CASSSGQGFDEQYF. In DNA form, the CDR3 reads TGTGCCAGCAGCAGTGGACAGGGGTTCGACGAGCAGTACTTC.

The sample holds a few counts of this clonotype. V gene TRBV12-3 or TRBV12-4 combines with J gene TRBJ2-3; the match to TRBD2 covers 7 bases. Losses at the gene ends were 4 bases for V and 2 bases for J; bases not matched to a gene: 3. The CDR3 is 14 amino acids. For the CDR3, the DNA is TGTGCCAGCAGTTCATGGGACTACACAGATACGCAGTATTTT. Translated: CASSSWDYTDTQYF.

The rearrangement joins TRBV9 to TRBJ1-5; the D is unclear. The CDR3 contains 13 residues. From germline, CDR1 is SGDLS and CDR2 YYNGEE. Trimming left V 0 bases short and J 9 bases short, with 10 bases between. The CDR3 region is CASSVAPEGPQHF. As DNA, the CDR3 is TGTGCCAGCAGCGTAGCTCCGGAAGGGCCCCAGCATTTT.

This sequence joins TRBV5-1 and TRBJ2-7; 12 bases map to TRBD2. This CDR3 region has 17 residues. Germline V gene data show CDR1 as SGHRS and CDR2 as YFSETQ. V dropped 3 bases and J dropped 0; count of bases not matched to a gene: 7. The CDR3 DNA sequence: TGCGCCAGCAGCTCTACTCCTAGCGGGAGGGCCTCCTACGAGCAGTACTTC. It yields the protein CASSSTPSGRASYEQYF.

The chain has TRBV24-1 and TRBJ2-3, with D maybe TRBD2 (5 bases). This CDR3 is built from 17 residues. Germline loops: CDR1 KGHDR, CDR2 SFDVKD. Deletions cut 8 bases from V and 0 bases from J, with 20 bases between. CDR3 region: CATTRTGKETSTDTQYF. CDR3 coding DNA: TGTGCCACCACGAGGACGGGGAAAGAGACTAGCACAGATACGCAGTATTTT.

This clonotype was detected a few times. The chain combines TRBV6-5 with TRBJ1-2, with TRBD1 as a possible D gene (6 bases). The ends were cut back, 0 bases at V and 4 bases at J, with 15 bases in the middle. Germline lookup yields CDR1 MNHEY and CDR2 SVGAGI. This CDR3 is 16 amino acids long. CDR3 protein: CASSYSRGQGPYGYTF. The CDR3 DNA reads TGTGCCAGCAGTTACTCGAGGGGTCAGGGGCCCTATGGCTACACCTTC.

This clonotype was seen only a few times. V and J are TRBV7-9 and TRBJ2-7; D perhaps matches TRBD2 (6 bases). The CDR3 spans 15 residues. Germline CDR1 and CDR2: SEHNR and FQNEAQ (reference sequence). V lost 6 bases to trimming and J lost 4 bases, with 19 bases between them. The chain's CDR3 is CASRQTAGRQYEQYF. The CDR3 region has the DNA TGTGCCAGCAGACAAACCGCGGGACGGCAATACGAGCAGTACTTC.

V and J are TRBV2 and TRBJ2-3; 12 nucleotides align to TRBD1. The CDR3 consists of 17 residues. CDR1 and CDR2 (germline): SNHLY, FYNNEI. With 5 bases clipped from V and 5 bases from J, the junction kept 11 bases outside the gene matches. The CDR3 is CASSRGPGQGAKDTQYF. CDR3 DNA: TGTGCCAGCAGTCGCGGACCGGGACAGGGGGCTAAAGATACGCAGTATTTT.

This clonotype was observed a handful of times. V usage is TRBV4-3 and J usage is TRBJ1-1; D gene uncertain. CDR3 length: 13 amino acids. Trimming pared 2 bases from V and 1 base from J, leaving 5 bases between. CDR1 LGHNA and CDR2 YSLEER come from the germline V gene. Here the CDR3 reads CASSQTPNTEAFF. CDR3 coding DNA: TGCGCCAGCAGCCAAACCCCGAACACTGAAGCTTTCTTT.

This rearrangement joins TRBV10-3 to TRBJ2-1; possibly TRBD1 for D (5 bases). The CDR3 runs to 15 residues. The germline V gene encodes CDR1 ENHRY and CDR2 SYGVKD. Trimming took 5 bases from V and 3 from J, leaving 14 bases between them. The CDR3 nucleotides are TGTGCCATCAGTTGGGGCGTCATACACTACAATGAGCAGTTCTTC. Protein sequence: CAISWGVIHYNEQFF.

V usage is TRBV7-9 and J usage is TRBJ1-2; D call uncertain. The CDR3 extends over 17 amino acids. The V end was cut by 0 bases, the J end by 3 bases, with 17 bases between. CDR1 is SEHNR and CDR2 is FQNEAQ in the germline V gene (reference sequence). The CDR3: CASSLAASRTSDYGYTF. For the CDR3, the DNA is TGTGCCAGCAGCTTAGCGGCATCCCGAACCTCCGACTATGGCTACACCTTC.

Written as DNA, the CDR3 is TGCGCCAGCAGCCAAGGATACTCCCGGAGCTGGCAGTACTTC. It yields the protein CASSQGYSRSWQYF. The chain employs TRBV4-3 and TRBJ2-7; no definite D call. Trimming took 1 base from V and 9 from J, leaving 16 bases between them. Germline CDR1 is LGHNA and CDR2 is YSLEER. The CDR3 consists of 14 residues.

V gene TRBV10-3 combines with J gene TRBJ2-5; D call uncertain. CDR3 length: 12 residues. Trimming took 9 bases from V and 1 from J, leaving 9 bases between them. Germline-derived CDR1 and CDR2 are ENHRY and SYGVKD. The CDR3 reads CAMVSGQETQYF. The DNA of the CDR3 is TGTGCCATGGTTTCCGGCCAAGAGACCCAGTACTTC.